This T cell receptor (beta chain) comes out of a study (dated by TCRdb to about 2016). Taken from the germline V gene, the CDR1 and CDR2 loops are KGHDR and SFDVKD. V and J lose 9 bases and 8 bases, and a span of 10 bases separates them. The CDR3 goes from the cysteine to the phenylalanine over 11 residues. The read is trimmed to its CDR3 DNA, 33 bases read in frame from base 1. Remarks on this clonotype: Its antigen has not been determined. No much larger clone is present one base from it, and per-base qualities are unavailable.

Receptor libraries were prepared by RT-PCR. Sequencing used an Illumina MiSeq. TCRdb reran the public reads through fastp at Q25 and MiXCR, keeping productive beta chains. Every entry covers one CDR3 protein and lists the most common genes and DNA from its rows. The sample profile shows hundreds of thousands of distinct CDR3 sequences; more than 13% of them were found once. 3% to 4.5% of the sample is taken by the ten largest. The source is a female donor in good health, serving as a healthy control. This chain is built from TRBV24-1 and TRBJ2-4; the D gene assignment is ambiguous. Sequenced: memory CD4+ T cells from blood. Here is the DNA: TGTGCCACCGGGGAAGGAGACATTCAGTACTTC. It is translated as CATGEGDIQYF.